The 24 T cell receptor beta chains below were found in one sample sequenced in a study of shared clonotypes between healthy human individuals. Assay used: immunoSEQ multiplex PCR; TCRdb lists only in-frame clones, some missing. Here the sample spans roughly 1,600,000 clones, about 98.5% being singletons. Sequenced input: naive CD4+ T cells sorted from blood. The subset here: CD45RA+ positively selected. These receptors all stem from a man between 25 and 39 years old in good health.

This chain links TRBV6-6 with TRBJ2-3, with TRBD2 matching over 8 bases. The CDR3 is 15 residues long. The junction had 11 bases not matched to a gene; V was cut back by 5 bases and J by 7 bases. Germline loops: CDR1 MNHNY, CDR2 SVGAGI (reference sequence). The CDR3 protein is CASSPSGTRTHTQYF. CDR3 bases: TGTGCCAGCAGTCCCTCCGGGACTAGGACACATACGCAGTATTTT.

The chain joins TRBV5-1 to TRBJ2-2; tentatively, D is TRBD2 (6 bases). CDR1 and CDR2 from the germline V gene are SGHRS and YFSETQ. This CDR3 has 14 residues. The CDR3 sequence is CADREFGNTGELFF. The CDR3 DNA follows: TGCGCAGACCGGGAGTTCGGTAACACCGGGGAGCTGTTTTTT.

This chain uses TRBV18 with TRBJ1-3; unclear D gene. Between the trimmed V and J ends, which lost 1 base and 7 bases, there was a span of 17 bases. The CDR3 extends over 16 amino acids. Germline-derived CDR1 and CDR2 are KGHSH and LQKENI. CDR3 sequence: CASSPLTGRSGNTIYF. The CDR3 nucleotides are TGTGCCAGCTCACCACTAACCGGCCGATCGGGGAACACCATATATTTT.

The chain is built from TRBV10-3 and TRBJ2-7; 10 nucleotides match TRBD1. Losses at the gene ends were 4 bases for V and 3 bases for J; bases not matched to a gene: 3. Germline CDR1 ENHRY, CDR2 SYGVKD. CDR3 size: 14 residues. Written as DNA, the CDR3 is TGTGCCATCAGTGTATGGGACAGGGGCTACGAGCAGTACTTC. Translation: CAISVWDRGYEQYF.

This chain uses TRBV28 with TRBJ2-3; D is possibly TRBD2 (6 bases). The CDR3 consists of 15 residues. Germline assignment: CDR1 MDHEN and CDR2 SYDVKM. Trimming took off 8 bases at V and 3 bases at J, with 18 bases between the two ends. The CDR3 DNA reads as TGTGCCAGCTCAAGAGGAGTAGCGGAAACAGATACGCAGTATTTT. Translated, it gives CASSRGVAETDTQYF.

The chain combines TRBV2 with TRBJ1-1; no reliable D call. V was pared by 7 bases and J by 5 bases, with 17 bases between. Germline V lookup: CDR1 SNHLY, CDR2 FYNNEI. The CDR3 runs to 14 residues. The CDR3 protein is CASTGNTRDTEAFF. The CDR3 region has the DNA TGTGCCAGCACTGGAAACACGAGAGATACTGAAGCTTTCTTT. The variable domain in full, completed from reference TRBV2 and TRBJ1-1, reads EPEVTQTPSHQVTQMGQEVILRCVPISNHLYFYWYRQILGQKVEFLVSFYNNEISEKSEIFDDQFSVERPDGSNFTLKIRSTKLEDSAMYFCASTGNTRDTEAFFGQGTRLTVV.

The chain is built from TRBV21-1 and TRBJ1-5; TRBD1 was called by the table and not checked on the DNA. TRBV21-1 represents a pseudogene. The CDR3 extends over 14 amino acids. The CDR3 sequence is CASRGDRFNQPQHF. CDR3 DNA sequence: TGTGCCAGCAGAGGGGACAGGTTCAATCAGCCCCAGCATTTT.

The rearrangement links TRBV18 to TRBJ2-3; D is ambiguous. V was shortened by 6 bases and J by 2 bases, with 21 bases between the two germline ends. The CDR3 length is 17 residues. Germline lookup yields CDR1 KGHSH and CDR2 LQKENI. The CDR3 nucleotides read TGTGCCAGCTCCCACCAGGCCCGGGCTCAGAACACAGATACGCAGTATTTT. Translating it yields CASSHQARAQNTDTQYF.

This chain uses TRBV10-3 with TRBJ2-7; a possible D gene is TRBD2 (5 bases). Germline values: CDR1 ENHRY, CDR2 SYGVKD. The CDR3 consists of 14 residues. The V and J ends lost 6 bases and 2 bases respectively, with 14 bases between them. CDR3 sequence reads: CAIRGEGTPYEQYF. The CDR3 DNA follows: TGTGCCATCAGGGGAGAGGGAACCCCCTACGAGCAGTACTTC.

The chain is built from TRBV6-1 and TRBJ2-1; tentative D call: TRBD1 (6 bases). The V and J ends lost 6 bases and 3 bases respectively, with 12 bases between them. The length of the CDR3 is 14 residues. Germline V gene data show CDR1 as MNHNS and CDR2 as SASEGT. The CDR3 sequence is CASRRTANYNEQFF. The DNA of the CDR3 is TGTGCCAGCAGACGGACAGCCAACTACAATGAGCAGTTCTTC.

This chain links TRBV5-1 with TRBJ2-5; no reliable D call. This CDR3 spans 15 amino acids. V lost 1 base and J lost 5, with 15 bases in between. CDR1 is SGHRS, CDR2 YFSETQ, per germline. This chain's CDR3 is CASSLLQPLEETQYF. The CDR3 region has the DNA TGCGCCAGCAGCTTGCTACAACCCCTGGAGGAGACCCAGTACTTC.

The chain is built from TRBV10-3 and TRBJ2-3, with D perhaps being TRBD1 or TRBD2 (5 bases each). Germline V gives CDR1 ENHRY, CDR2 SYGVKD. Trimming removed 8 bases from V and 0 bases from J, with 15 bases in between. This CDR3 comprises 15 residues. CDR3 DNA sequence: TGTGCCATCGGACCCTCGAGGGGAAGCACAGATACGCAGTATTTT. Amino acid sequence: CAIGPSRGSTDTQYF.

The genes are TRBV11-3 and TRBJ2-7; D perhaps matches TRBD2 (6 bases). This CDR3 has 14 amino acids. V was clipped by 3 bases and J by 3 bases, with 12 bases between them. The germline CDR1 and CDR2 sequences are SGHNT and YENEEA. Here the CDR3 reads CASSLSGRGYEQYF. CDR3 nucleotide sequence: TGTGCCAGCAGCTTGTCCGGGAGAGGCTACGAGCAGTACTTC.

Details on this clone: Other DNA variants within this sample encode the same CDR3. In DNA form, the CDR3 reads TGTGCCAGCTCACCGAGGGGGACAGATACGCAGTATTTT. Protein sequence: CASSPRGTDTQYF. This sequence joins TRBV18 and TRBJ2-3; tentatively, D is TRBD1 (6 bases). CDR1 and CDR2 (germline): KGHSH, LQKENI. This CDR3 has 13 amino acids. V lost 3 bases and J lost 3, with 7 bases in between.

The V call is TRBV10-2, the J call TRBJ2-1, with TRBD2 matching over 7 bases. The V gene's germline CDR1 is WSHSY and CDR2 SAAADI. The CDR3 is 15 amino acids. Germline trimming cut 2 bases from V and 8 bases from J; bases unmatched to any gene: 9. CDR3 nucleotides: TGCGCCAGCAGTGAGCGGGAGGCGTTTGCTGATGAGCAGTTCTTC. This encodes CASSEREAFADEQFF.

The chain has TRBV19 and TRBJ1-3; D is ambiguous. The CDR3 covers 16 residues. Deletions cut 5 bases from V and 0 bases from J, with 14 bases between. Germline CDR1 is LNHDA and CDR2 is SQIVND (reference sequence). The CDR3 loop is CASSDTRRSSGNTIYF. The CDR3 DNA sequence: TGTGCCAGTAGTGACACTCGACGGAGCTCTGGAAACACCATATATTTT.

This clone occurred once. The chain recombines TRBV29-1 with TRBJ2-5; 7 bases are a match to TRBD2. This CDR3 has 14 amino acids. Germline CDR1 and CDR2: SQVTM and ANQGSEA. Trimming removed 6 bases from V and 4 bases from J; junction bases left unmatched: 11. For the CDR3, the DNA is TGCAGCGTCCTCGCCGCGGGAGTTTCAGAGACCCAGTACTTC. Translation: CSVLAAGVSETQYF.

In DNA form, the CDR3 reads TGTGCCACCAGCAGAGATCCAGCGGGAAGTCGCGAGCAGTACTTC. Amino acids: CATSRDPAGSREQYF. The chain uses TRBV15 and TRBJ2-7, with 7 bases fitting TRBD2. Germline values: CDR1 LNHNV, CDR2 YYDKDF (reference sequence). V trimming: 0 bases; J trimming: 6 bases; junction bases outside the gene matches: 8. The CDR3 contains 15 residues.

The genes are TRBV6-5 and TRBJ2-5; D is undetermined. The V end was cut by 4 bases, the J end by 2 bases, with 8 bases between. CDR3 length: 13 amino acids. Germline V gene lookup returns CDR1 MNHEY and CDR2 SVGAGI. CDR3 amino acids: CASSSQTQETQYF. CDR3 coding DNA: TGTGCCAGCAGTTCCCAAACGCAAGAGACCCAGTACTTC.

The chain recombines TRBV2 with TRBJ1-5, with D maybe TRBD1 (6 bases). CDR3 size: 14 residues. Germline loops: CDR1 SNHLY, CDR2 FYNNEI. The V gene lost 3 bases and the J gene lost 3 bases, with 9 bases spanning the gap. The DNA of the CDR3 is TGTGCCAGCAGTGAGGGACAAAACAATCAGCCCCAGCATTTT. Amino acids: CASSEGQNNQPQHF.

In DNA form, the CDR3 reads TGCGCCAGCAGCCTGGAGTGGGGCAGGACAGATACGCAGTATTTT. Protein sequence: CASSLEWGRTDTQYF. The chain joins TRBV5-1 to TRBJ2-3; weak D call: TRBD1 (5 bases). This CDR3 is 15 amino acids long. V was shortened by 4 bases and J by 3 bases, with 15 bases between the two germline ends. Germline V gene lookup returns CDR1 SGHRS and CDR2 YFSETQ. The complete variable domain, with remaining parts taken from reference TRBV5-1 and TRBJ2-3, reads KAGVTQTPRYLIKTRGQQVTLSCSPISGHRSVSWYQQTPGQGLQFLFEYFSETQRNKGNFPGRFSGRQFSNSRSEMNVSTLELGDSALYLCASSLEWGRTDTQYFGPGTRLTVL.

The chain carries TRBV25-1 and TRBJ2-3; no firm D call. Between the trimmed V and J ends, which lost 5 bases and 4 bases, there was a span of 10 bases. Germline V gene data show CDR1 as MGHDK and CDR2 as SYGVNS. The CDR3 spans 13 residues. CDR3 nucleotides: TGTGCCAGCAGTTCCGTCAATTCAGATACGCAGTATTTT. Translated: CASSSVNSDTQYF.

The chain is built from TRBV9 and TRBJ2-1, with D possibly being TRBD2 (5 bases). This CDR3 region has 15 residues. Germline CDR1 reads SGDLS; CDR2 reads YYNGEE. The V end was cut by 1 base, the J end by 4 bases, with 12 bases between. CDR3 coding DNA: TGTGCCAGCAGCGTAAGTGGGAGTCGGTACAATGAGCAGTTCTTC. It encodes CASSVSGSRYNEQFF.

This clone appeared once. The gene calls are TRBV7-5 and TRBJ2-7. TRBV7-5 is an annotated pseudogene. The length of the CDR3 is 15 residues. The CDR3 loop is CVRSPPQGPSYEQYF. CDR3 sequence (DNA): TGTGTCAGAAGCCCTCCCCAAGGCCCCTCCTACGAGCAGTACTTC.